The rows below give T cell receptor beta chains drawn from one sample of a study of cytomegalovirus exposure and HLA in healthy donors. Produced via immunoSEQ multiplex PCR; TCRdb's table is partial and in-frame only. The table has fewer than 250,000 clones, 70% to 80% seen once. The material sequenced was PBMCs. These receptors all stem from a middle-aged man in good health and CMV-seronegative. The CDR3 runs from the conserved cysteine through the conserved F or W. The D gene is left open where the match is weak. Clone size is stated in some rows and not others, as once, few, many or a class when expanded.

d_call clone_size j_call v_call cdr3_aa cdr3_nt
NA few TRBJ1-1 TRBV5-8 CARGQRRYEAFF TGTGCCAGAGGACAGAGAAGATATGAAGCTTTCTTT
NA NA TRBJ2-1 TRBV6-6 CASSYAGNEQFF TGTGCCAGCAGTTACGCGGGGAATGAGCAGTTCTTC
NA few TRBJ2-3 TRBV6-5 CASSYGPLSHTDTQYF TGTGCCAGCAGTTACGGGCCGCTTTCCCACACAGATACGCAGTATTTT
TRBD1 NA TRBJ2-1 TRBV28 CASSSQGTGYIIEQFF TGTGCCAGCAGTTCTCAGGGGACAGGGTACATCATCGAGCAGTTCTTC
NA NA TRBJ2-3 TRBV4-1 CASSQEWREADTQYF TGCGCCAGCAGCCAAGAGTGGCGGGAAGCAGATACGCAGTATTTT
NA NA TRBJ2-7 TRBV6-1 CASSRIAASYEQYF TGTGCCAGCAGTCGAATAGCGGCCTCCTACGAGCAGTACTTC
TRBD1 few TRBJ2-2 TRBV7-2 CASSKTGATGELFF TGTGCCAGCAGCAAAACAGGGGCCACCGGGGAGCTGTTTTTT
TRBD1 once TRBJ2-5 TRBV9 CASSKGQGGEETQYF TGTGCCAGCAGCAAAGGACAGGGGGGGGAAGAGACCCAGTACTTC
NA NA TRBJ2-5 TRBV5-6 CASSLAGDRQETQYF TGTGCCAGCAGCTTGGCTGGAGACAGACAAGAGACCCAGTACTTC
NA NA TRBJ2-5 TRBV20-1 CSAYRETQYF TGCAGTGCATATCGGGAGACCCAGTACTTC
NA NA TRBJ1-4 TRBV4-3 CASSPTLGGTNEKLFF TGCGCCAGCAGCCCAACCCTGGGGGGGACTAATGAAAAACTGTTTTTT
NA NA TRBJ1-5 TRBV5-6 CASSYRENQPQHF TGTGCCAGCAGCTACCGGGAGAATCAGCCCCAGCATTTT
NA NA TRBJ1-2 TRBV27 CASSLRGLSGYTF TGTGCCAGCAGTTTAAGAGGGTTGAGTGGCTACACCTTC
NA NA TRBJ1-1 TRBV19 CASSTALNTEAFF TGTGCCAGTTCGACAGCCTTGAACACTGAAGCTTTCTTT
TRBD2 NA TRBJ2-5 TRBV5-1 CASSLGGMTSGSETQYF TGCGCCAGCAGCCTGGGAGGAATGACTAGCGGGAGTGAGACCCAGTACTTC
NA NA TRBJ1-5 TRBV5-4 CASSNYGMNQPQHF TGTGCCAGCTCCAACTACGGGATGAATCAGCCCCAGCATTTT
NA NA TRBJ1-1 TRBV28 CASSSPEAGRRYTEAFF TGTGCCAGCAGTTCCCCAGAGGCAGGGCGAAGGTACACTGAAGCTTTCTTT
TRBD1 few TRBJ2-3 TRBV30 CAWSLPGQGRTDTQYF TGTGCCTGGAGTCTACCGGGACAGGGGCGCACAGATACGCAGTATTTT
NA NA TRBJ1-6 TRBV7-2 CASSFRDYNSPLHF TGTGCCAGCAGCTTTCGGGACTATAATTCACCCCTCCACTTT
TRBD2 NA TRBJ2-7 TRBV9 CASSYGTGGYEQYF TGTGCCAGCAGCTACGGGACGGGAGGGTACGAGCAGTACTTC
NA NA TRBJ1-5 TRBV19 CASTGGTRGQPQHF TGTGCCTCAACGGGAGGAACCCGGGGTCAGCCCCAGCATTTT
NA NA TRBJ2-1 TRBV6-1 CASSEEIGLPYNEQFF TGTGCCAGCAGTGAAGAGATTGGACTGCCCTACAATGAGCAGTTCTTC
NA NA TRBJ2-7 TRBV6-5 CFRGAPYEQYF TGCTTCCGGGGGGCCCCCTACGAGCAGTACTTC
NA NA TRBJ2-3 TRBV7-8 CASSSTGSTDTQYF TGTGCCAGCAGCTCAACAGGAAGCACAGATACGCAGTATTTT